This entry concerns a single T cell receptor (beta chain). The antigen remains undetermined. This CDR3 contains 12 residues. The germline V gene encodes CDR1 LNHNV and CDR2 YYDKDF (reference sequence). The V end was cut by 0 bases, the J end by 8 bases, with 7 bases between. The record originates from a study of glioma-infiltrating T cells after dendritic cell vaccination. Study outcomes and limitations: The cohort had few patients with full blood and tumor sets.

Assay used: immunoSEQ multiplex PCR; TCRdb lists only in-frame clones, some missing. This sample has under 40,000 clones, with roughly nine tenths found just once. V is TRBV15 and J is TRBJ2-5; no definite D call. The TCR originated in a human donor with glioblastoma. This specimen consisted of blood, obtained before dendritic cell vaccination. In DNA, the CDR3 is TGTGCCACCAGCAGAGATCTCTTTACCCAGTACTTC. Protein: CATSRDLFTQYF.